This TCR beta chain was recovered during a study of blood T cell repertoires in COVID-19. Whole-study context: The United States, Italy and Spain provided the acute and convalescent COVID-19 samples. T cells, B-cell-depleted T cells, or PBMCs provided the cDNA or gDNA that served as material.

Germline V gives CDR1 SGDLS, CDR2 YYNGEE. The CDR3 sequence is 14 residues long. Trimming shortened V by 0 bases and J by 2 bases, and 8 bases separated the two germline ends. This study enrolled people aged about 18 to 100 from under 25 US geographic areas. Assay: immunoSEQ multiplex PCR; the TCRdb copy retains only in-frame clones and omits some. The sample has 100,000 to 150,000 clones; about 86% are singletons. The sequence was collected from a man between 40 and 49 years old with acute COVID-19. The sample consisted of PBMCs or T cells enriched from blood (not recorded which). This rearrangement joins TRBV9 to TRBJ1-2, with a possible D match to TRBD1 (5 bases). CDR3 DNA sequence: TGTGCCAGCAGCGTAGGCCAGGGAAACTATGGCTACACCTTC. Protein product: CASSVGQGNYGYTF.